The 26 T cell receptor beta chains below were found in one sample sequenced in a study of blood T cell repertoires in COVID-19. The table came from immunoSEQ multiplex PCR; TCRdb's copy has only in-frame clones and leaves some out. The sample records over 140,000 clones, 60% to 80% being singletons. Sequencing input: PBMCs or T cells enriched from blood (not recorded which). These receptors came from a woman between 45 and 65 years old who had recovered from COVID-19.

The CDR3 is CASSRLTSGNEQFF. CDR3 sequence (DNA): TGTGCCAGCAGCCGCCTAACTAGCGGCAATGAGCAGTTCTTC. The V call is TRBV5-6, the J call TRBJ2-1; 8 nucleotides align to TRBD2. In germline, CDR1 is SGHDT, CDR2 YYEEEE. J gave up 6 bases and V 4 bases, and 6 bases lay outside the gene matches. The CDR3 extends over 14 amino acids.

The sample holds a few counts of this clone. V gene TRBV2 combines with J gene TRBJ2-1; 8 bases are a match to TRBD1. V dropped 4 bases and J dropped 3; count of bases not matched to a gene: 2. CDR1 is SNHLY, CDR2 FYNNEI, per germline. The CDR3 extends over 14 amino acids. The CDR3 region has the DNA TGTGCCAGCAGTGTAGGACAGGGCTACAATGAGCAGTTCTTC. This sequence encodes CASSVGQGYNEQFF.

This chain joins TRBV5-4 and TRBJ2-5; 8 nucleotides agree with TRBD1. The V and J ends lost 2 bases and 5 bases, in that order; junction bases with no gene match: 5. Per the germline V gene, CDR1 is SGHNT and CDR2 is YYREEE (reference sequence). The CDR3 length is 14 residues. This CDR3 is CASSFGQGRETQYF. The CDR3 coding sequence is TGTGCCAGCAGCTTCGGACAGGGAAGGGAGACCCAGTACTTC.

The genes are TRBV30 and TRBJ2-3, with 7 bases matching TRBD1. Germline values: CDR1 GTSNPN, CDR2 SVGIG (reference sequence). The trim removed 1 base at V and 1 base at J, leaving 5 bases unmatched. This CDR3 is 15 amino acids long. CDR3 protein: CAWSAGQWGTDTQYF. CDR3 DNA sequence: TGTGCCTGGAGTGCGGGACAGTGGGGCACAGATACGCAGTATTTT.

The chain joins TRBV5-1 to TRBJ2-4, with D tentatively TRBD1 (6 bases). The germline gives CDR1 SGHRS, CDR2 YFSETQ. V lost 0 bases and J lost 2, with 12 bases in between. The CDR3 runs to 16 residues. The CDR3 region has the DNA TGCGCCAGCAGCTTGGCGGACAGTAGTCCCAAAAACATTCAGTACTTC. It translates to CASSLADSSPKNIQYF. The variable domain in full, with the rest retrieved from reference TRBV5-1 and TRBJ2-4, is KAGVTQTPRYLIKTRGQQVTLSCSPISGHRSVSWYQQTPGQGLQFLFEYFSETQRNKGNFPGRFSGRQFSNSRSEMNVSTLELGDSALYLCASSLADSSPKNIQYFGAGTRLSVL.

V is TRBV2 and J is TRBJ2-1; 11 bases align to TRBD2. The germline CDR1 and CDR2 sequences are SNHLY and FYNNEI. V lost 6 bases to trimming and J lost 0 bases; unmatched junction nucleotides: 4. The CDR3 covers 16 residues. This chain's CDR3 is CASRLAGVSSYNEQFF. The CDR3 region has the DNA TGTGCCAGCAGACTAGCGGGAGTGAGCTCCTACAATGAGCAGTTCTTC.

This chain connects TRBV7-3 to TRBJ1-1; D unresolved. The CDR3 loop spans 13 amino acids. Looked up from germline, CDR1 is SGHTA and CDR2 is FQGTGA. The V gene lost 5 bases and the J gene lost 4 bases, with 11 bases spanning the gap. In DNA form, the CDR3 reads TGTGCCAGCAGCCCGGCCGGGTCCACTGAAGCTTTCTTT. It codes for CASSPAGSTEAFF.

DNA of the CDR3: TGTGCCATCAGTGAGTCGAGGGCGGGGGGCACTGAAGCTTTCTTT. It translates to CAISESRAGGTEAFF. The chain uses TRBV10-3 and TRBJ1-1; maybe TRBD1 (5 bases). V gave up 0 bases and J gave up 4 bases, with 12 bases separating them. The CDR3 covers 15 residues. The germline CDR1 and CDR2 sequences are ENHRY and SYGVKD.

The chain links TRBV27 to TRBJ1-2, with 7 bases aligning to TRBD1. The CDR3 sequence is 14 residues long. Germline CDR1 MNHEY, CDR2 SMNVEV (reference sequence). Trimming took 5 bases from V and 3 from J; bases not matched to a gene: 6. CDR3 in DNA: TGTGCCAGCAGTGTAAACAGGGGAGACTATGGCTACACCTTC. Encoded protein: CASSVNRGDYGYTF.

The chain employs TRBV18 and TRBJ1-1; TRBD1 matches 7 bases. This CDR3 has 13 amino acids. CDR1 and CDR2 from the germline V gene are KGHSH and LQKENI. Trimming took 5 bases from V and 5 from J; bases not matched to a gene: 5. CDR3 region: CASSRAGGTEAFF. In DNA, the CDR3 is TGTGCCAGCTCAAGGGCAGGGGGGACTGAAGCTTTCTTT.

The chain recombines TRBV24-1 with TRBJ2-6; 11 positions match TRBD1. With V trimmed by 3 bases and J by 2 bases, 2 bases remained unmatched. Germline lookup yields CDR1 KGHDR and CDR2 SFDVKD. This CDR3 is built from 17 residues. The CDR3 DNA sequence: TGTGCCACCAGTGATCGGGACAGGGGGGCTGGGGCCAACGTCCTGACTTTC. Its protein is CATSDRDRGAGANVLTF.

The chain employs TRBV3-1 (or the pseudogene TRBV3-2) and TRBJ2-7; 8 positions agree with TRBD2. V lost 1 base and J lost 3; bases outside the gene matches: 2. Germline lookup yields CDR1 LGHDT and CDR2 YNNKEL (reference sequence). The CDR3 consists of 14 residues. The CDR3 reads CASSQALAVYEQYF. The CDR3 DNA reads as TGTGCCAGCAGCCAAGCACTAGCGGTCTACGAGCAGTACTTC.

The chain combines TRBV11-3 with TRBJ2-7; TRBD1 matches at 8 bases. The CDR3 has 15 residues. Germline V lookup: CDR1 SGHNT, CDR2 YENEEA. V was pared by 1 base and J by 2 bases, with 4 bases of the junction left unmatched. CDR3 in DNA: TGTGCCAGCAGCTTAGGTTGGGACAGGACCTACGAGCAGTACTTC. As protein: CASSLGWDRTYEQYF.

The chain employs TRBV28 and TRBJ2-7, with TRBD1 matching 7 bases. The germline V gene has CDR1 MDHEN and CDR2 SYDVKM. The CDR3 covers 14 residues. The V segment lost 5 bases and the J segment 0 bases; nucleotides outside the gene matches: 4. CDR3 in DNA: TGTGCCAGCAGTGTGGGACAGCACTCCTACGAGCAGTACTTC. Its translation is CASSVGQHSYEQYF.

The sample holds one count of this clone. The rearrangement uses TRBV5-4 and TRBJ1-1; no clear D gene. CDR1 is SGHNT and CDR2 is YYREEE in the germline V gene (reference sequence). The CDR3 consists of 13 residues. V was trimmed by 7 bases and J by 7 bases, leaving 17 bases between them. CDR3 protein: CASALVGIGEAFF. The CDR3, as DNA: TGTGCCAGCGCTCTTGTGGGCATAGGTGAAGCTTTCTTT.

V and J are TRBV27 and TRBJ2-1; TRBD2 aligns across 9 bases. The CDR3 sequence is 15 residues long. Trimming took 6 bases from V and 6 from J; bases not matched to a gene: 9. Germline V gene lookup returns CDR1 MNHEY and CDR2 SMNVEV (reference sequence). CDR3 nucleotides: TGTGCCAGCAGAACAAGCGGGGGGCGGGCCAATGAGCAGTTCTTC. It yields the protein CASRTSGGRANEQFF.

This clone was found once. This chain uses TRBV2 with TRBJ1-2, with no clear D. The germline V gene encodes CDR1 SNHLY and CDR2 FYNNEI. The CDR3 runs 11 residues. V was cut by 3 bases and J by 5 bases, with 4 bases left in between. CDR3 coding DNA: TGTGCCAGCAGTGACAGATATGGCTACACCTTC. This translates into CASSDRYGYTF.

There are a few counts of this clone. The V gene is TRBV11-2, the J gene TRBJ1-1; the D is unclear. The V gene lost 1 base and the J gene lost 4 bases, with 10 bases spanning the gap. The CDR3 runs 14 residues. From germline, CDR1 is SGHAT and CDR2 FQNNGV. The CDR3 coding sequence is TGTGCCAGCAGCTTAGGTGCGGCCCCCACTGAAGCTTTCTTT. Its protein product is CASSLGAAPTEAFF.

V usage is TRBV24-1 and J usage is TRBJ2-1; 8 positions match TRBD2. Per germline, CDR1 KGHDR and CDR2 SFDVKD. This CDR3 is 15 amino acids long. The junction had 3 bases not matched to a gene; V was cut back by 2 bases and J by 4 bases. CDR3 protein: CATSDWTGGYNEQFF. CDR3 in DNA: TGTGCCACCAGTGATTGGACGGGAGGGTACAATGAGCAGTTCTTC.

The J gene is TRBJ1-2, the V gene TRBV12-3 or TRBV12-4; no definite D call. The CDR3 has 12 amino acids. The V gene lost 5 bases and the J gene lost 8 bases, with 12 bases spanning the gap. The CDR3 loop reads CASSPDLRGYTF. CDR3 nucleotides: TGTGCCAGCAGTCCTGACTTGCGGGGCTACACCTTC.

This clone was counted a single time. This CDR3 is CASRYSYNEQFF. CDR3 nucleotides: TGTGCCAGCAGGTATTCCTACAATGAGCAGTTCTTC. The V call is TRBV5-6, the J call TRBJ2-1; the D is unclear. Trimming took 5 bases from V and 1 from J, leaving 4 bases between them. The CDR3 is 12 residues long. Germline V gene lookup returns CDR1 SGHDT and CDR2 YYEEEE.

The rearrangement links TRBV11-2 to TRBJ2-7; D is undetermined. Germline V lookup: CDR1 SGHAT, CDR2 FQNNGV. CDR3 length: 12 residues. Trimming cost V 1 base and J 7 bases, with 8 bases left between them. CDR3 region: CASSLGPGEQYF. The CDR3 DNA reads as TGTGCCAGCAGCTTAGGTCCAGGAGAGCAGTACTTC.

The CDR3 bases are TGTGCCAGCAGCCCAACGGTCACTAATGAAAAACTGTTTTTT. It encodes CASSPTVTNEKLFF. This sequence joins TRBV11-2 and TRBJ1-4; D remains unclear. V lost 5 bases and J lost 2, with 9 bases in between. Germline V lookup: CDR1 SGHAT, CDR2 FQNNGV. The CDR3 totals 14 residues.

In its sample, this clone was seen a few times. This chain uses TRBV3-1 (or the pseudogene TRBV3-2) with TRBJ1-1; no clear D gene. Germline CDR1 LGHDT, CDR2 YNNKEL (reference sequence). Trimming pared 5 bases from V and 3 bases from J, leaving 13 bases between. The length of the CDR3 is 14 residues. CDR3 residues: CASSSAGGYTEAFF. The DNA for the CDR3 is TGTGCCAGCAGCTCGGCCGGCGGTTACACTGAAGCTTTCTTT.

Comment on this clone: One end of the junction fails to match germline, which may point to a read error. The rearrangement links TRBV10-2 to TRBJ1-3, with D perhaps TRBD1 (5 bases). Germline CDR1 WSHSY, CDR2 SAAADI. The CDR3 totals 13 residues. For the CDR3, the DNA is TGCGCCAGCAGTGAGGGGGCTGGGAACACCATATATTTT. Residues: CASSEGAGNTIYF.

The chain uses TRBV2 and TRBJ1-6, with D uncertain. The CDR3 is 14 amino acids. The V end was cut by 4 bases, the J end by 7 bases, with 11 bases between. The germline V gene encodes CDR1 SNHLY and CDR2 FYNNEI. CDR3 nucleotide sequence: TGTGCCAGCAGTGGGGAGGCACTAAATTCACCCCTCCACTTT. This gives the protein CASSGEALNSPLHF.